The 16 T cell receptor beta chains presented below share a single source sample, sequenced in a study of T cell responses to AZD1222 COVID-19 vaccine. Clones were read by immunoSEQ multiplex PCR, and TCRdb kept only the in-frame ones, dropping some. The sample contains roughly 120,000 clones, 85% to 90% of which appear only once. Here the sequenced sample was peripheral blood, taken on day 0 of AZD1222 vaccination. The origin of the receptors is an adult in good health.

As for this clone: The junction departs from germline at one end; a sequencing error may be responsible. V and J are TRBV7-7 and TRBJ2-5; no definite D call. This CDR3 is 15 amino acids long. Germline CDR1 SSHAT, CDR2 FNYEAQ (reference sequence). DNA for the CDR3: TGTGCTAGCAGCTTAGGATCAACATCCCAAGAGACCCAGTACTTC. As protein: CASSLGSTSQETQYF. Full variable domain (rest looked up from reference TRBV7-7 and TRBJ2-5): GAGVSQSPRYKVTKRGQDVTLRCDPISSHATLYWYQQALGQGPEFLTYFNYEAQPDKSGLPSDRFSAERPEGSISTLTIQRTEQRDSAMYRCASSLGSTSQETQYFGPGTRLLVL.

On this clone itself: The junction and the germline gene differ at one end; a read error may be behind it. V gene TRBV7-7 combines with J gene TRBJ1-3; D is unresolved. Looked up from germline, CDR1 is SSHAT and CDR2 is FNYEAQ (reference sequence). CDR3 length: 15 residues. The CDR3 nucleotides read TGTGCTAGCAGCTTAGATGTGGGTTTTGGAAACACCATATATTTT. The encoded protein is CASSLDVGFGNTIYF.

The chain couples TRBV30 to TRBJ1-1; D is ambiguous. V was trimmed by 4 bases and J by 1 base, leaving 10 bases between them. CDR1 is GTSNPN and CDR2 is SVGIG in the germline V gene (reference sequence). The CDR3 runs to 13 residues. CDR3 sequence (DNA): TGTGCCTGGACACTCCAAGGGAACACTGAAGCTTTCTTT. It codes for CAWTLQGNTEAFF.

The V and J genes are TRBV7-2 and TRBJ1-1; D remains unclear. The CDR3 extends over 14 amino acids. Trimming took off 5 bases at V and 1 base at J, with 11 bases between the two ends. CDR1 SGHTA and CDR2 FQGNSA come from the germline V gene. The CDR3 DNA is TGTGCCAGCAGCCTGCTTCGATCGAACACTGAAGCTTTCTTT. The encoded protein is CASSLLRSNTEAFF.

CDR3 DNA sequence: TGCAGCGGACAGGGATTAACCGGGGAGCTGTTTTTT. Protein product: CSGQGLTGELFF. The chain links TRBV29-1 to TRBJ2-2; 7 bases map to TRBD1. In germline, CDR1 is SQVTM, CDR2 ANQGSEA. Losses at the gene ends were 7 bases for V and 5 bases for J; bases not matched to a gene: 4. The CDR3 has 12 residues.

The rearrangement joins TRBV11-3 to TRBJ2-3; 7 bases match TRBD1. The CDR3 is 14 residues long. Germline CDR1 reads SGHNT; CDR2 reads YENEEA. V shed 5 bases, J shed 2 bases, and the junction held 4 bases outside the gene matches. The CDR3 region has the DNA TGTGCCAGCAGCACCGGGACAGCCACAGATACGCAGTATTTT. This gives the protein CASSTGTATDTQYF.

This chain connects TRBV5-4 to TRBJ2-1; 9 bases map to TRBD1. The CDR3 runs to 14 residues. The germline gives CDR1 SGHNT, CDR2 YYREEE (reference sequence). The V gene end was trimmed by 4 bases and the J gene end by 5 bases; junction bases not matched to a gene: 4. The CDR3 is CASSVWDRDNEQFF. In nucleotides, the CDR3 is TGTGCCAGCAGCGTGTGGGACAGGGACAATGAGCAGTTCTTC.

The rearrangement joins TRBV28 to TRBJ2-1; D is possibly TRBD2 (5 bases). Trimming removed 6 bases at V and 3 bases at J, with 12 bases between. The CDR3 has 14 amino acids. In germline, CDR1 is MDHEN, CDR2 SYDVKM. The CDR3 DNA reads TGTGCCAGCAGCGGGGATTGGGACTACAATGAGCAGTTCTTC. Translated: CASSGDWDYNEQFF.

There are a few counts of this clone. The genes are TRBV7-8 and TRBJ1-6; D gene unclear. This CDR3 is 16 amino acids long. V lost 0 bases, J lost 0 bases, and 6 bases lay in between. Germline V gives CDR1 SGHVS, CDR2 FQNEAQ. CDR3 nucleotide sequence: TGTGCCAGCAGCTTAGCCGTGGGCTCCTATAATTCACCCCTCCACTTT. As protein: CASSLAVGSYNSPLHF.

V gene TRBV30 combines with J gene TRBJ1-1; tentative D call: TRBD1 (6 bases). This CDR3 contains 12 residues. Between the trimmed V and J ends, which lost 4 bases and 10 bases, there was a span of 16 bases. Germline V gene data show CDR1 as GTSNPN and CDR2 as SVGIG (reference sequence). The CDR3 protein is CAWNKGGGAAFF. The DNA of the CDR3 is TGTGCCTGGAACAAAGGGGGGGGCGCAGCTTTCTTT.

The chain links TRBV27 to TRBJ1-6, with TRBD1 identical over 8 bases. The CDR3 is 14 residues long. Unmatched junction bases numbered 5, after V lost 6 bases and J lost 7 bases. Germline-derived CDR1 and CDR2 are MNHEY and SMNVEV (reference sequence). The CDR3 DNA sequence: TGTGCCAGCAGCCCAGGGGGCGGGAATTCACCCCTCCACTTT. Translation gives CASSPGGGNSPLHF.

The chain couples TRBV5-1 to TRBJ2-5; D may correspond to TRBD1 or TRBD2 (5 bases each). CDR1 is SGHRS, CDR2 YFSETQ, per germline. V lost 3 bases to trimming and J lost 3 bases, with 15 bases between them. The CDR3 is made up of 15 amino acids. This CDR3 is CASSSTGTDKETQYF. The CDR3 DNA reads TGCGCCAGCAGCTCAACCGGGACGGATAAAGAGACCCAGTACTTC.

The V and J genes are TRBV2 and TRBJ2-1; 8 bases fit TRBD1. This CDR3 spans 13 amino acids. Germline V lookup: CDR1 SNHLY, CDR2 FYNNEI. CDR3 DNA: TGTGCTGGCAGGCAGGGGGCGAGGAATGAGCAGTTCTTC. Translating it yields CAGRQGARNEQFF.

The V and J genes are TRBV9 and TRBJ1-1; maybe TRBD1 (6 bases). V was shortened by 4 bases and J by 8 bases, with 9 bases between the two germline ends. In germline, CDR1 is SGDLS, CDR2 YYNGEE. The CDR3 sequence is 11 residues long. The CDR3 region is CASSNTGEAFF. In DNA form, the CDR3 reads TGTGCCAGCAGCAACACAGGGGAAGCTTTCTTT.

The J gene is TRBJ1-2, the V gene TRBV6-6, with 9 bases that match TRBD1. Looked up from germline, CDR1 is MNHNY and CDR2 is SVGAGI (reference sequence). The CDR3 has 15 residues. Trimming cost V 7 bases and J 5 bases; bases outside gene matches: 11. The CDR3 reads CASTRRRTGDYGYTF. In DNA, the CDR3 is TGTGCCAGCACCCGGCGGAGGACAGGGGATTATGGCTACACCTTC.

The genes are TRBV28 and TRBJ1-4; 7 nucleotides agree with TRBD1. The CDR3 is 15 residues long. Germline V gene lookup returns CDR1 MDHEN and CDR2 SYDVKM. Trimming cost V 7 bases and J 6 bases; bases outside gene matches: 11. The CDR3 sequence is CASTLGGGVYEKLFF. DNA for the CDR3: TGTGCCAGCACTCTAGGAGGGGGCGTATATGAAAAACTGTTTTTT.